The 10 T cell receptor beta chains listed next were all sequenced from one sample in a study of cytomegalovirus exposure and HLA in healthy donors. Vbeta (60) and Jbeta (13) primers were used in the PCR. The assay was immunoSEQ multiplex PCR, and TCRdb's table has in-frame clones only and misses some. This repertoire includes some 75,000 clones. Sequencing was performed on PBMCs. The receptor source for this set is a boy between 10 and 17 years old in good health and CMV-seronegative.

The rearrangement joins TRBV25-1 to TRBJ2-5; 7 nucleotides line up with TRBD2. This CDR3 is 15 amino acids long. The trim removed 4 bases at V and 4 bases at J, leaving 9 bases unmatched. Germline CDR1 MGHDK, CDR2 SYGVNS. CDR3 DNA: TGTGCCAGCAGTGTAGGAGAGGGAGGGCCAGAGACCCAGTACTTC. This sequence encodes CASSVGEGGPETQYF.

CDR3 in DNA: TGTGCCAGCAGCGTAGACCCAGCGGGAGACACAGATACGCAGTATTTT. Encoded protein: CASSVDPAGDTDTQYF. The chain combines TRBV9 with TRBJ2-3, with 8 nucleotides matching TRBD2. Germline CDR1 SGDLS, CDR2 YYNGEE. Unmatched junction bases numbered 5, after V lost 0 bases and J lost 2 bases. This CDR3 is built from 16 residues.

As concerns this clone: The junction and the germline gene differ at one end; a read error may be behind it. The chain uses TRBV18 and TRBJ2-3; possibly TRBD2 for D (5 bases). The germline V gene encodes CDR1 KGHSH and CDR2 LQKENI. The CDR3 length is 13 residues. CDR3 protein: CASSPSGSDKQYF. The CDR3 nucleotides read TGTGCCAGCTCCCCAAGCGGCTCAGATAAGCAGTATTTT.

The chain's CDR3 is CASSLDLGSGGDEQFF. As DNA, the CDR3 is TGCGCCAGCAGCTTGGATCTAGGATCCGGAGGCGATGAGCAGTTCTTC. This chain joins TRBV5-1 and TRBJ2-1, with TRBD2 as a possible D gene (5 bases). CDR1 and CDR2 (germline): SGHRS, YFSETQ. V lost 0 bases, J lost 8 bases, and 18 bases lay in between. This CDR3 has 16 amino acids.

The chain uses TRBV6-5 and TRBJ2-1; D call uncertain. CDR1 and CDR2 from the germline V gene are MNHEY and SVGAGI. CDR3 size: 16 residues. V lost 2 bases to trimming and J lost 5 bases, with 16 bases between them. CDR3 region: CASSYLLLSDDNEQFF. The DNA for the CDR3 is TGTGCCAGCAGTTACCTCCTTCTGTCAGATGACAATGAGCAGTTCTTC.

DNA of the CDR3: TGTGCCAGCAGTGGGCGGACAGGAGCAGACGAGCAGTACTTC. It codes for CASSGRTGADEQYF. The genes are TRBV6-1 and TRBJ2-7; 7 nucleotides agree with TRBD1. V gave up 4 bases and J gave up 5 bases; unmatched junction bases: 8. The CDR3 spans 14 residues. Germline V lookup: CDR1 MNHNS, CDR2 SASEGT.

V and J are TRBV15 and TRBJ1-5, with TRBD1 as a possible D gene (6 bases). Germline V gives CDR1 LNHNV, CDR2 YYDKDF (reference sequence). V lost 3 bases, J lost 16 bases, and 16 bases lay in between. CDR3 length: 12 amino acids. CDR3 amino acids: CATSSLDSFLHF. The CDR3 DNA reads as TGTGCCACCAGCAGCCTGGACAGCTTCTTACATTTT.

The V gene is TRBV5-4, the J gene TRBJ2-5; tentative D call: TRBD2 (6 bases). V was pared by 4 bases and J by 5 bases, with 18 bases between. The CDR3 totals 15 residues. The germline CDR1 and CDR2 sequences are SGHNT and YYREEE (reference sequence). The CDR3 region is CASSPLGAGSETQYF. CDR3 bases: TGTGCCAGCAGCCCTCTCGGGGCGGGGAGTGAGACCCAGTACTTC.

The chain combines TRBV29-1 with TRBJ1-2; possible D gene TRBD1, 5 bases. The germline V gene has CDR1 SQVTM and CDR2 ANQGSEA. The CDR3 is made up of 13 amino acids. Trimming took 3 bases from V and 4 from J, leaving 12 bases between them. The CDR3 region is CSVDGGGSYGYTF. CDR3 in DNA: TGCAGCGTTGATGGGGGGGGTAGCTATGGCTACACCTTC. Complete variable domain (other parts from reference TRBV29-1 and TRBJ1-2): SAVISQKPSRDICQRGTSLTIQCQVDSQVTMMFWYRQQPGQSLTLIATANQGSEATYESGFVIDKFPISRPNLTFSTLTVSNMSPEDSSIYLCSVDGGGSYGYTFGSGTRLTVV.

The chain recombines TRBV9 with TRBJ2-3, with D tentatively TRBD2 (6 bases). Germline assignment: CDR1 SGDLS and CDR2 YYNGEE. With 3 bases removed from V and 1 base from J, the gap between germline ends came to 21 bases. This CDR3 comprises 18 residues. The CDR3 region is CASSGAGGTVGRTDTQYF. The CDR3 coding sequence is TGTGCCAGCAGCGGGGCCGGCGGGACCGTCGGCCGCACAGATACGCAGTATTTT.